This T cell receptor (beta chain) was profiled in a study of molecular identifiers for immune sequencing clone quantification. TCRdb redid the calling of the PCR reads with MiXCR, one entry per CDR3 protein. The table shows fewer than 100,000 distinct CDR3 sequences, with around a fifth occurring only once. This clonotype has a count of ten or more. Its cognate antigen is unknown. General observations from the study: The study reportedly detected spiked Jurkat TCR RNA from one cell among about 970,000 naive cells.

Germline trimming cut 7 bases from V and 2 bases from J; bases unmatched to any gene: 10. The CDR3 loop spans 16 amino acids. Germline CDR1 is SQVTM and CDR2 is ANQGSEA. V is TRBV29-1 and J is TRBJ2-3, with 12 bases lining up with TRBD2. The source material was naive CD8+ T cells from blood, with Jurkat cell RNA spiked in. Subset meaning: FACS-sorted CD8+CD4-CCR7+CD45RA+ naive T cells. The sequence was collected from a human donor in good health. Some libraries in this study had Jurkat cell RNA spiked in. CDR3 amino acids: CSGRGLAGIVTDTQYF. The DNA for the CDR3 is TGCAGCGGGAGGGGACTAGCGGGTATAGTCACAGATACGCAGTATTTT.